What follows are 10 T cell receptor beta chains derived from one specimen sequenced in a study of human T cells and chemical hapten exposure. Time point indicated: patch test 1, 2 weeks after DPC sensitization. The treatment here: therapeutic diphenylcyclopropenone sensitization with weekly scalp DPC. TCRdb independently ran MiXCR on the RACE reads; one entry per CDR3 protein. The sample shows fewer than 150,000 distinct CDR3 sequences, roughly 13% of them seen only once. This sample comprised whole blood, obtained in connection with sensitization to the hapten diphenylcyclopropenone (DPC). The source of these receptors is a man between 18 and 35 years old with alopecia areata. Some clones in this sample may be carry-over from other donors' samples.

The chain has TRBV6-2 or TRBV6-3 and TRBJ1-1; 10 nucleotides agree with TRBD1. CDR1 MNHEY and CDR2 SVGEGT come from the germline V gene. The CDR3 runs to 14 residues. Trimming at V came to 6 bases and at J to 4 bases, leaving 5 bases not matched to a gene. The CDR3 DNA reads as TGTGCCAGCAGACAGGGACAGGGGTCCACTGAAGCTTTCTTT. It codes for CASRQGQGSTEAFF.

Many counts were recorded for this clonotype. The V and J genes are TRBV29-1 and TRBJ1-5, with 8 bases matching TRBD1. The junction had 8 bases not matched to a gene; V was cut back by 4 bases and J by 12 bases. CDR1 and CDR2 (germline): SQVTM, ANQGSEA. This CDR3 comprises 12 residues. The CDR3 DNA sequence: TGCAGCGTTGGAGGACAGGGCACGTTCCAGCATTTT. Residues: CSVGGQGTFQHF. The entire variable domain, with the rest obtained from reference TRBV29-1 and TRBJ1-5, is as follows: SAVISQKPSRDICQRGTSLTIQCQVDSQVTMMFWYRQQPGQSLTLIATANQGSEATYESGFVIDKFPISRPNLTFSTLTVSNMSPEDSSIYLCSVGGQGTFQHFGDGTRLSIL.

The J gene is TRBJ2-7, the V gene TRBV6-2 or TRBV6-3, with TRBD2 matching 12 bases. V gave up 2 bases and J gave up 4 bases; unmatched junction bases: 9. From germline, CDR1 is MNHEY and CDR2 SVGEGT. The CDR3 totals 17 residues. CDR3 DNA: TGTGCCAGCAGTTACCTTCCCACTAGCGGGGGGAAATACGAGCAGTACTTC. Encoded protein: CASSYLPTSGGKYEQYF.

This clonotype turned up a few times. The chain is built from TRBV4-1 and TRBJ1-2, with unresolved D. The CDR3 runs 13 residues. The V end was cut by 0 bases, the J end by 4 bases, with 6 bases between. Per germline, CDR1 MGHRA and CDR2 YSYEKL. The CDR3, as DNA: TGCGCCAGCAGCCAAGAAACTGGCTATGGCTACACCTTC. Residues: CASSQETGYGYTF.

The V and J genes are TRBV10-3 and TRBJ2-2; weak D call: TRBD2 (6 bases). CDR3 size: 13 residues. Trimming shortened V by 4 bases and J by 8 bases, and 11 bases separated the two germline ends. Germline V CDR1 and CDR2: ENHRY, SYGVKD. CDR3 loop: CAISALGGGELFF. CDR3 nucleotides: TGTGCCATCAGTGCCCTCGGGGGAGGGGAGCTGTTTTTT.

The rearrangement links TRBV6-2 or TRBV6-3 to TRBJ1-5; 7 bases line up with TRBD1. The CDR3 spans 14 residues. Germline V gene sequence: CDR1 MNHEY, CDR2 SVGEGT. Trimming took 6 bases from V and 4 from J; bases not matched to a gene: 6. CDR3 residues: CASRLQGRNQPQHF. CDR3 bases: TGTGCCAGCAGATTACAGGGGCGGAATCAGCCCCAGCATTTT.

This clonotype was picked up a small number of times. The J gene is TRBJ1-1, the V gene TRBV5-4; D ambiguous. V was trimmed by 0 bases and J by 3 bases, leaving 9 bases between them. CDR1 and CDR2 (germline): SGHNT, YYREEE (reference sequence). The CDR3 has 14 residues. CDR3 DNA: TGTGCCAGCAGCTTGGCCTACGGGGACACTGAAGCTTTCTTT. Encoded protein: CASSLAYGDTEAFF.

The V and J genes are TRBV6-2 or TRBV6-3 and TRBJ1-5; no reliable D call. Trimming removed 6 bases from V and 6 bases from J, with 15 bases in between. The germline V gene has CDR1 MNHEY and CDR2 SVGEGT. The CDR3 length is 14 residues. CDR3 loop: CASSRGSEGQPQHF. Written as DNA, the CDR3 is TGTGCCAGCAGCCGCGGCAGCGAAGGTCAGCCCCAGCATTTT.

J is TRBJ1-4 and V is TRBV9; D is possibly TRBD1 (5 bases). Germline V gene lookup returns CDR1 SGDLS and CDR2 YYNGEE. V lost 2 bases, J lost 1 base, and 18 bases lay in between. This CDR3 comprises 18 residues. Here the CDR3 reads CASSVGPTLGGTNEKLFF. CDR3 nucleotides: TGTGCCAGCAGCGTGGGACCCACGCTTGGGGGAACTAATGAAAAACTGTTTTTT. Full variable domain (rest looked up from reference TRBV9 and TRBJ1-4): DSGVTQTPKHLITATGQRVTLRCSPRSGDLSVYWYQQSLDQGLQFLIQYYNGEERAKGNILERFSAQQFPDLHSELNLSSLELGDSALYFCASSVGPTLGGTNEKLFFGSGTQLSVL.

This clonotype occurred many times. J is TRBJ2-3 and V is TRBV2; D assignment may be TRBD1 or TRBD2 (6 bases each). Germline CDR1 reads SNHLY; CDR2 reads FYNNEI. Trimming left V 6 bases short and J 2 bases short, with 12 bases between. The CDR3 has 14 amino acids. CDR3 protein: CASREQGLTDTQYF. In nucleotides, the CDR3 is TGTGCCAGCAGAGAACAGGGACTCACAGATACGCAGTATTTT. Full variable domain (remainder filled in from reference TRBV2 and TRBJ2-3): EPEVTQTPSHQVTQMGQEVILRCVPISNHLYFYWYRQILGQKVEFLVSFYNNEISEKSEIFDDQFSVERPDGSNFTLKIRSTKLEDSAMYFCASREQGLTDTQYFGPGTRLTVL.